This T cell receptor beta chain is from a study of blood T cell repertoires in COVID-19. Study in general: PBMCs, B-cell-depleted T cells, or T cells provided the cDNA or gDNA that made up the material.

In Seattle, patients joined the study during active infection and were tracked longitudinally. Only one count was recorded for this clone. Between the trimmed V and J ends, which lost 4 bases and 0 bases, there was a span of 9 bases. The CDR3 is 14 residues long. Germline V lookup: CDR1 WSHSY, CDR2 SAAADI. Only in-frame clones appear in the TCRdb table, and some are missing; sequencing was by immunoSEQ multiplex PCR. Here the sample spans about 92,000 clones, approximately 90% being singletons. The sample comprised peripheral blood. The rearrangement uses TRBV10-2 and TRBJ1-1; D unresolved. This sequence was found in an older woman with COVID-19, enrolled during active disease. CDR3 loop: CASSGFQVNTEAFF. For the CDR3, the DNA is TGCGCCAGCAGTGGATTCCAGGTGAACACTGAAGCTTTCTTT.